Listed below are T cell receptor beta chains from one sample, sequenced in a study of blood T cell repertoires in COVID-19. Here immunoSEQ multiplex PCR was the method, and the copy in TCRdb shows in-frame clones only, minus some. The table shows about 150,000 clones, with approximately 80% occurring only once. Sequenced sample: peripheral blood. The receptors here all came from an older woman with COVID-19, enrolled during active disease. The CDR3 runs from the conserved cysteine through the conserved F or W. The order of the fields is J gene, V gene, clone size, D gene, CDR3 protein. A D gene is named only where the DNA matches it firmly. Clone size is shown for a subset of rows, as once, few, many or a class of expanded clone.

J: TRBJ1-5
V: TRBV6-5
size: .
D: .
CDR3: CASSISQGSLRPQHF

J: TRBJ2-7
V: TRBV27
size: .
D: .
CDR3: CASSSLGERLYF

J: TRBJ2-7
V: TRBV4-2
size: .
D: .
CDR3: CASSQGDWSSYEQYF

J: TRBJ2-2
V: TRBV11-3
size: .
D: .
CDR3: CASRLAETTGELFF

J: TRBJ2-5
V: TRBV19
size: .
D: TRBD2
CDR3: CASSPPIAGETQYF

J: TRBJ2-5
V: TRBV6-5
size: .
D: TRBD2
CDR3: CASSPGLAVGTQYF

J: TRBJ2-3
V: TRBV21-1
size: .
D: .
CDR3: CASSKDLLTSGRVMTDTQYF

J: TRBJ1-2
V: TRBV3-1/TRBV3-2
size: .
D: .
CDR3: CASSQEETRGYGYTF

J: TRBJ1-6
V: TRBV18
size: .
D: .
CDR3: CASSPGSSYNSPLHF

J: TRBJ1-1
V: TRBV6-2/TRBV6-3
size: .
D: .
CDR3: CASSYSTQNTEAFF

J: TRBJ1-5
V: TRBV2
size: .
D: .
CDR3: CASSIGTYNQPQHF

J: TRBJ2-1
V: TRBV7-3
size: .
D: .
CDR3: CASSRARSSYNEQFF

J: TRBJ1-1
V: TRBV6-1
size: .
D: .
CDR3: CASSEAQYTEAFF

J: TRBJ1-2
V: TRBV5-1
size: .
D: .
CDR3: CASSLDLEVDGYTF

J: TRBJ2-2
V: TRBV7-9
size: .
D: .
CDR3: CASSLLGGTGELFF

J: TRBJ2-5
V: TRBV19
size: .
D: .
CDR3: CASSVVRDSETQYF

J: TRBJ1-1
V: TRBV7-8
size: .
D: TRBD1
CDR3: CASSFTGVGTEAFF

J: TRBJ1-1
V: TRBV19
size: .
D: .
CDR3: CASSKTVMNTEAFF

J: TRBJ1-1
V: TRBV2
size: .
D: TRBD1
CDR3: CASTRQGIRTEAFF

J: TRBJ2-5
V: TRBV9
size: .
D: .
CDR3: CASSVGAGRSVETQYF

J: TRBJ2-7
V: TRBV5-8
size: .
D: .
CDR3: CASSFRGFSYEQYF

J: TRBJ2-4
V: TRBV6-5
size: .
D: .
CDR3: CASSYGPGTTIQYF

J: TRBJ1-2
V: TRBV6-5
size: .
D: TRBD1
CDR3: CASSLDRDNYGYTF

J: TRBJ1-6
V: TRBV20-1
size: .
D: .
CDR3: CSASEGDSPLHF

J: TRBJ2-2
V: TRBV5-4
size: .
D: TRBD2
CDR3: CASSPNDLADHTGELFF

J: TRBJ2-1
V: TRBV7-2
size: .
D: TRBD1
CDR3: CASSFDRASYNEQFF

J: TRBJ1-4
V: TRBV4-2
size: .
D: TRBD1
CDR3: CASSRPGQGAGEKLFF

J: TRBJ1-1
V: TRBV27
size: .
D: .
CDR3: CASSLAPGLLNTEAFF

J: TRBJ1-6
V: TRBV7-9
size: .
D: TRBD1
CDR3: CASSPYGRDSHSPLHF

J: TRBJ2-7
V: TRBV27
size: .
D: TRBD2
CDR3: CASSQLGLAGAYEQYF

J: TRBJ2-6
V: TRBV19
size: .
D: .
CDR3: CASRSHSSGANVLTF

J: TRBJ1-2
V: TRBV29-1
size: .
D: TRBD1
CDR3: CSVHRGLQGYTF

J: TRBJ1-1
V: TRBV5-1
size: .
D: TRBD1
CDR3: CASSLVGTGNTEAFF

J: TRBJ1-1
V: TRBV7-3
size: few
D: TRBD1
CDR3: CASSLTGQGLTEAFF

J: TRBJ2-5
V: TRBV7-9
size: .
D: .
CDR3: CASSPKKRNEGFRETQYF

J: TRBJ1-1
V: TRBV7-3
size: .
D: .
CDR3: CASSLTAGMNTEAFF

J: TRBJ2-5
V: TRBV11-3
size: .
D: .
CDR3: CASSLDGGDRTQYF

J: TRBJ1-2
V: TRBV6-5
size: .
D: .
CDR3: CASSYSGGEGYTF

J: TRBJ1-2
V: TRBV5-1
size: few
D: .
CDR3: CASSLATGLSRYGYTF

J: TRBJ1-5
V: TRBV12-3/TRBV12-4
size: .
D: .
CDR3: CASRIQSQPQHF

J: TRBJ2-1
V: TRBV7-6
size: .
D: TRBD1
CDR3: CASSATTGIGEQFF

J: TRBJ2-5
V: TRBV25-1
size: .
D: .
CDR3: CASSEYGAGQETQYF

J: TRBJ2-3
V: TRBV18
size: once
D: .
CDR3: CASSPPGSTDTQYF

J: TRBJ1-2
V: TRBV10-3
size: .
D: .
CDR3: CAISDSYGYTF

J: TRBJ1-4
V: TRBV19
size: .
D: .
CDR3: CASLQAGTGEKLFF

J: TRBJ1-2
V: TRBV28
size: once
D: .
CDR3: CASSARTATNYGYTF

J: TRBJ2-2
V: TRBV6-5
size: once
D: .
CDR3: CASTGLLTGELFF

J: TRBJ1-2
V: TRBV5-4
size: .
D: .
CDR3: CASSLAGGRNYGYTF

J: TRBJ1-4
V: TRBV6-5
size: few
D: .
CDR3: CASSYSDVEKLFF

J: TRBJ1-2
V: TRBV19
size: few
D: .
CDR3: CASSIGRGFGYTF

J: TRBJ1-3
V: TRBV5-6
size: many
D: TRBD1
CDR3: CASSLVPGQGNTIYF